This T cell receptor (beta chain) was captured in a study of response to subunit inactivated influenza vaccine. TCRdb recomputed calls from the RT-PCR reads with MiXCR, one row per CDR3 protein. This table has approximately 230,000 distinct CDR3 sequences, 12% appearing once. This clonotype has at least ten counts. This clonotype originated in a man aged 50 to 59 who received an inactivated influenza vaccine. The sample was non-naive T cells sorted from PBMCs, taken roughly 15 days before vaccination.

CDR3 coding DNA: TGTGCCAGCGGTCGAGGGGAGGGCTACACCTTC. This gives the protein CASGRGEGYTF. The chain is built from TRBV2 and TRBJ1-2, with TRBD1 as a possible D gene (5 bases). The germline gives CDR1 SNHLY, CDR2 FYNNEI. The CDR3 is 11 amino acids. Trimming removed 8 bases at V and 8 bases at J, with 12 bases between. Variable domain in full (rest from reference TRBV2 and TRBJ1-2): EPEVTQTPSHQVTQMGQEVILRCVPISNHLYFYWYRQILGQKVEFLVSFYNNEISEKSEIFDDQFSVERPDGSNFTLKIRSTKLEDSAMYFCASGRGEGYTFGSGTRLTVV.